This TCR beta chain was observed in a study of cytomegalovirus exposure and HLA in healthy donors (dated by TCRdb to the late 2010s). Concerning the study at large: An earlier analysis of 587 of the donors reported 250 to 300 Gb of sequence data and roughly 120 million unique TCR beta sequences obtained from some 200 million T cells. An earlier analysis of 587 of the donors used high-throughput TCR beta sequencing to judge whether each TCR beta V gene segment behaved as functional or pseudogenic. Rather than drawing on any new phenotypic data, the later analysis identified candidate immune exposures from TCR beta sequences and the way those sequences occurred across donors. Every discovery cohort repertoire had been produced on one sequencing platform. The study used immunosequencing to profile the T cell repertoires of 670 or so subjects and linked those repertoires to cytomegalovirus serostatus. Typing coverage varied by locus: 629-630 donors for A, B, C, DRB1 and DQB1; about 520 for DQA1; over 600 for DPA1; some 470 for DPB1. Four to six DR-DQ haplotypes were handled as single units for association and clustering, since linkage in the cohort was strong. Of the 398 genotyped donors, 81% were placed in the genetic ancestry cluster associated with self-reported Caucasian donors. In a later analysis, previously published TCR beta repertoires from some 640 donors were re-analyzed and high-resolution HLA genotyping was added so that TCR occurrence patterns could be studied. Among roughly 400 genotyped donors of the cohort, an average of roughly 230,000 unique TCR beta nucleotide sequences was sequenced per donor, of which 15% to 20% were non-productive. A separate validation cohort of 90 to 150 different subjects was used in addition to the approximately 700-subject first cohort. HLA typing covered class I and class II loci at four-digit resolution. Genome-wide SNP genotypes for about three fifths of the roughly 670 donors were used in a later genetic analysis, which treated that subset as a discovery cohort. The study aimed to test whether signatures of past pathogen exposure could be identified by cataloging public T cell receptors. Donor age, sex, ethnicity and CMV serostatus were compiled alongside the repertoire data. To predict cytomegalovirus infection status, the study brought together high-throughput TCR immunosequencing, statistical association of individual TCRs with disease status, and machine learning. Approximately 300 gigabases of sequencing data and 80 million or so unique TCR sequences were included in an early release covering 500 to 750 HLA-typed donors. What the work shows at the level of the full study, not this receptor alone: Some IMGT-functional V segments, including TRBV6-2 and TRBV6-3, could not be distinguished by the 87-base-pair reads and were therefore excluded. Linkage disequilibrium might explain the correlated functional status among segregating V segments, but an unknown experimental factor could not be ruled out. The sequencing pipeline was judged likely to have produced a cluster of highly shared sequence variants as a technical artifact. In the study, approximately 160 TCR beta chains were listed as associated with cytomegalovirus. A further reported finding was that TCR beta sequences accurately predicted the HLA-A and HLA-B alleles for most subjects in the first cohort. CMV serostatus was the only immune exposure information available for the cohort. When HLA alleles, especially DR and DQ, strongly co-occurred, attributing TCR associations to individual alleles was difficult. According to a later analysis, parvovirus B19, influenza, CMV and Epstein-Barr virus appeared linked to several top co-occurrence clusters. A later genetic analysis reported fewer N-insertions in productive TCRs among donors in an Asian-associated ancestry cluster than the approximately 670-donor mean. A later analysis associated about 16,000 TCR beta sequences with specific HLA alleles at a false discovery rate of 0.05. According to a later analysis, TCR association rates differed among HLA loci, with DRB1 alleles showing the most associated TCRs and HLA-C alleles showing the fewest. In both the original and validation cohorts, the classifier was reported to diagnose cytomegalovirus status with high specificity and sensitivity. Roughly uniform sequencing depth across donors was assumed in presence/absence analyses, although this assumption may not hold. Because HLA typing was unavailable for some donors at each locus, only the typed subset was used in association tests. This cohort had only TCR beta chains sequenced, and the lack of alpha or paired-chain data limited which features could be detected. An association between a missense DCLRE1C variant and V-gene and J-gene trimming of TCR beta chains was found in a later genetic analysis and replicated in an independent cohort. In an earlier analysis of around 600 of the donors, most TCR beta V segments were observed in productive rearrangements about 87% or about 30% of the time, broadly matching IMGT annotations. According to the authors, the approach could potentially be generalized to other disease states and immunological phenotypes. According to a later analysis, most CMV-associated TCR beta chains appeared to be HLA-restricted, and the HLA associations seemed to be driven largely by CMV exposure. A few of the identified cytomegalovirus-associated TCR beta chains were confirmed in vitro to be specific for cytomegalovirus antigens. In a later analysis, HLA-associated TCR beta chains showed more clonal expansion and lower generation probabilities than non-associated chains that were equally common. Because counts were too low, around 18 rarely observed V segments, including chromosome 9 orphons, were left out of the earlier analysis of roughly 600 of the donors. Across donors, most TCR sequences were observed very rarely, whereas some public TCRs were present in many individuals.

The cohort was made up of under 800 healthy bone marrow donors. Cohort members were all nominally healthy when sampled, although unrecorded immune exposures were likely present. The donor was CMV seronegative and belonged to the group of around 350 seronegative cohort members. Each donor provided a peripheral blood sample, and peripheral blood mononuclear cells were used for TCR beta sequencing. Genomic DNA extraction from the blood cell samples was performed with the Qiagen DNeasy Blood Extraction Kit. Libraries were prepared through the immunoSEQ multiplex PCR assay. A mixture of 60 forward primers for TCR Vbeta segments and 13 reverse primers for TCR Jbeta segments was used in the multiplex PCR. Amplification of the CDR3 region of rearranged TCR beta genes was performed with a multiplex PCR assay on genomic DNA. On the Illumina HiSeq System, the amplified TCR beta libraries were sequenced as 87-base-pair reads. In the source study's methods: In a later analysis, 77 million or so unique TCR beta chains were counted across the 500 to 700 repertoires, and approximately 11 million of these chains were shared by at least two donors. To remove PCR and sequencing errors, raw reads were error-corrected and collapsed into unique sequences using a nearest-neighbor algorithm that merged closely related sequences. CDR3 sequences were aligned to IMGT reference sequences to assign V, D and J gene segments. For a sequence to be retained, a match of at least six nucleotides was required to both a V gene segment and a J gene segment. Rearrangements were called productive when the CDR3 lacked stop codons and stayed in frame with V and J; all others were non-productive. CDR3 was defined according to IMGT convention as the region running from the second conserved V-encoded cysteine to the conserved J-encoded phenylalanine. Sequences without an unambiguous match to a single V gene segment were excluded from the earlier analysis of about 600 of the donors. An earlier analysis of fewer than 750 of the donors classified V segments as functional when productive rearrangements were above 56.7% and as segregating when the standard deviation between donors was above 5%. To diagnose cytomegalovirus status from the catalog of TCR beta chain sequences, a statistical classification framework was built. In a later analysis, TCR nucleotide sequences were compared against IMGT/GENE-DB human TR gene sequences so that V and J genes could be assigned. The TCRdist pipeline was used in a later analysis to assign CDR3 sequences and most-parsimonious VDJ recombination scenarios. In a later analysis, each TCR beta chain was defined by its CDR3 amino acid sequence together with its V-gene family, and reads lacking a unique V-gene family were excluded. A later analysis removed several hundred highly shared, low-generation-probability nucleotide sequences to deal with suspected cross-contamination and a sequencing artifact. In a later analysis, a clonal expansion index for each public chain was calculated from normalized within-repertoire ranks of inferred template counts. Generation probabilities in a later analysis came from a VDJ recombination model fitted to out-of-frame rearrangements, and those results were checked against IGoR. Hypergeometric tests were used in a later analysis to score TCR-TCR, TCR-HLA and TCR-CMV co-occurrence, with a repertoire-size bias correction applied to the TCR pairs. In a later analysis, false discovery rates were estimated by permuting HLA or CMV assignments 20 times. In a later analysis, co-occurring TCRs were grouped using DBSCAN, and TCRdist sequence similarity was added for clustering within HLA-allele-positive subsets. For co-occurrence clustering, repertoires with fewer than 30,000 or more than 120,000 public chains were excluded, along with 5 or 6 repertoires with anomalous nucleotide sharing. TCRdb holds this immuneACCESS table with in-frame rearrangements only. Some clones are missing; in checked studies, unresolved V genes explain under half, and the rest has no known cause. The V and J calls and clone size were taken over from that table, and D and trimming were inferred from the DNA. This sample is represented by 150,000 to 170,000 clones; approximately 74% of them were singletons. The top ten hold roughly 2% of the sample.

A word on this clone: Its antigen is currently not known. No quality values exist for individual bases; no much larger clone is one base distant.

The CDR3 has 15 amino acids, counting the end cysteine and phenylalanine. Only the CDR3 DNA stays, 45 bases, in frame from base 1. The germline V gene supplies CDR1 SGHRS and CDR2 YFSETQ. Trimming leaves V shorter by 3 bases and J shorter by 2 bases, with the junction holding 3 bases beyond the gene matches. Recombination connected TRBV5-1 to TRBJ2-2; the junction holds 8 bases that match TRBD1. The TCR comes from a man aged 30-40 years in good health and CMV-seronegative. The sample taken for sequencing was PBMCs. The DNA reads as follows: TGCGCCAGCAGCTCGACAGGGGACAACACCGGGGAGCTGTTTTTT. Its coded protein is CASSSTGDNTGELFF.